This is a list of T cell receptor beta chains from one sample in a study of T cells in localized non-small cell lung cancer. The protocol was immunoSEQ multiplex PCR, while the TCRdb copy is restricted to in-frame clones and leaves out a portion. The sample consists of about 34,000 clones, roughly 90% of them appearing once. The source was peripheral blood, collected before any cancer treatment. Source of these receptors: a woman aged 40 to 75 with stage I lung adenocarcinoma. CDR3s leave out the opening cysteine and the closing phenylalanine or tryptophan. Some rows have no size entry. The others give once, few or many, or a class for an expanded clone.

CDR3 | size | J | length | V
ASSHPTHTDTQY | - | TRBJ2-3 | 12 | TRBV19
ASSLAPEPLHYGYT | - | TRBJ1-2 | 14 | TRBV5-4
ASSFGSFNTEAF | - | TRBJ1-1 | 12 | TRBV5-1
ASSRDRSSYNEQF | - | TRBJ2-1 | 13 | TRBV7-2
ASPRPDRGDDEQF | - | TRBJ2-1 | 13 | TRBV6-1
ASSLVAGEAKNIQY | - | TRBJ2-4 | 14 | TRBV7-2
ASSPFQGSSYNEQF | - | TRBJ2-1 | 14 | TRBV27
ATSRDRTVTEQY | once | TRBJ2-7 | 12 | TRBV15
ASSQARGTQETQY | - | TRBJ2-5 | 13 | TRBV4-1
ASSLGGSLGTNEKLF | - | TRBJ1-4 | 15 | TRBV11-3
ASSHTSLKETQY | - | TRBJ2-5 | 12 | TRBV4-1
ASSGQTDTEAF | - | TRBJ1-1 | 11 | TRBV10-2
ASSFPGQETQY | - | TRBJ2-5 | 11 | TRBV27
ASSSSGSASNIQY | few | TRBJ2-4 | 13 | TRBV9
ASSGWSIETQY | - | TRBJ2-5 | 11 | TRBV2
ASSLSRAAGELF | - | TRBJ2-2 | 12 | TRBV6-5
AWMLGQRGTEAF | few | TRBJ1-1 | 12 | TRBV30
ASSPTGDTGELF | - | TRBJ2-2 | 12 | TRBV7-2
ASSFGSQETQY | few | TRBJ2-5 | 11 | TRBV7-3
ASSLGTAGGTGTQY | once | TRBJ2-5 | 14 | TRBV5-1
ASSEQALTGEKLF | - | TRBJ1-4 | 13 | TRBV2
ASSFNYSPLH | medium-sized | TRBJ1-6 | 10 | TRBV7-9
ATSGGNTIY | - | TRBJ1-3 | 9 | TRBV15
ASSQTTRRGQGSSTTGELF | - | TRBJ2-2 | 19 | TRBV4-3
ASSITGAIMNTEAF | - | TRBJ1-1 | 14 | TRBV5-6
ASSLGGAGGGETQY | - | TRBJ2-5 | 14 | TRBV7-2
ASSLSNQPQH | once | TRBJ1-5 | 10 | TRBV7-9
ASSLGTSGSYEQY | - | TRBJ2-7 | 13 | TRBV11-2